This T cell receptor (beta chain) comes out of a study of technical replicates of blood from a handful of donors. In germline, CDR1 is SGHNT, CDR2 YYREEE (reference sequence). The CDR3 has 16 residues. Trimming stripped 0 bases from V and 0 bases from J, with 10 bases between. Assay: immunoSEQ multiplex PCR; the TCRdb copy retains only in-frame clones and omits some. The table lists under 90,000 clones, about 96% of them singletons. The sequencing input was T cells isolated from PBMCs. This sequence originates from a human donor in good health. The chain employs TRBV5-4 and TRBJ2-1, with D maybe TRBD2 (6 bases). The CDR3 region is CASSLGGGASYNEQFF. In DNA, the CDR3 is TGTGCCAGCAGCTTGGGGGGCGGGGCCTCCTACAATGAGCAGTTCTTC.